This T cell receptor (beta chain) was found in a study of CD4 and CD8 cells across lung adenocarcinoma regions (dated by TCRdb to the late 2010s). Context from the whole study: To look at intratumor heterogeneity in the T cell receptor repertoire, the study compared tumor centers against tumor margins.

The library was produced with PCR. The instrument was a HiSeq X Ten. Using fastp trimming at Q25 and MiXCR clonotype assembly, TCRdb reanalyzed the public sequencing data and kept in-frame beta chains. Every entry covers one CDR3 protein and lists the most common genes and DNA from its rows. Here the sample has under 14,000 distinct CDR3 sequences; 53% occur a single time. The ten most abundant clones make up around 21% of the sample. The donors were patients who had localized lung adenocarcinoma, which is a subtype of non-small cell lung cancer. The centers of localized lung adenocarcinomas were where the samples came from. For TCR repertoire analysis, CD4+ T cells from tumor tissue were profiled separately from CD8+ T cells. A few counts support this clonotype. Its antigen has not been determined. Base qualities are missing; no much larger clone stands one base away. Measured from the cysteine to the phenylalanine, the CDR3 is 15 residues long. The entry retains the CDR3 DNA only, 45 bases that are in frame from base 1. V has 11 bases trimmed and J has 2 bases trimmed; junction bases matching no gene number 13. As encoded in the germline V gene, CDR1 is ENHRY while CDR2 is SYGVKD.

The TCR sequence derives from a male donor with lung adenocarcinoma. The CD4 and CD8 labels of this study may be unreliable. The chain links TRBV10-3 with TRBJ2-5; TRBD2 agrees with 8 junctional bases. The sample consisted of CD4+ T cells from the center of a lung tumor. This specimen's cell subset or site label, interpreted: tumor center region. The CDR3 here reads CAGGEGGGGQETQYF. The DNA sequence is as follows: TGTGCCGGGGGTGAGGGTGGCGGGGGGCAAGAGACCCAGTACTTC.